This TCR beta chain comes out of a study of T cells expressing NK-cell markers (TCRdb year 2020). Background on the whole study: In sorted CD3+CD56+NKG2C+, CD3+CD56+NKG2C- and CD3+CD56-NKG2C+ T-cell subsets from eight donors, TCR beta-chain repertoires were profiled. Of the eight sequenced donors, seven were found to be HCMV-seropositive and one was found to be HCMV-seronegative. All eight donors whose samples were sequenced were randomly selected healthy volunteers, three of them men and five women. Illumina HiSeq 2000/2500, MiSeq or NextSeq was used to sequence libraries as 2 x 150 bp reads.

The sequencer was an Illumina HiSeq 2000. 5'RACE template switching, by which a universal primer site and unique molecular identifiers were added, was used to make TCR beta cDNA libraries. Priming for cDNA synthesis came from the TCR beta constant segment, and two successive PCR amplification steps followed. The published analysis was carried out like this. MIGEC was used to demultiplex reads and group reads by UMI, and MiTCR was used to assemble and quantify clonotypes. Only TCR cDNA sequences supported by at least two reads were kept to exclude erroneous sequences. The tcR package was used for downstream repertoire analysis, and clonotypes were matched between fractions using CDR3 nucleotide sequence together with V segment. Antigen specificity was annotated against VDJdb with VDJmatch, allowing one amino acid substitution in CDR3. TCRdb reprocessed the reads and provides one entry for every CDR3 protein sequence; no DNA is given. These V and J calls are TCRdb output, not the study's own analysis. This specimen's table enumerates about 150,000 distinct CDR3 sequences. The ten most abundant clones make up more than 35% of the sample.

To determine HCMV serostatus, a commercial ELISA kit was used to detect HCMV-specific IgG in serum. Ficoll density gradient centrifugation was used to isolate peripheral blood mononuclear cells from blood. Broader findings and caveats from the paper: Those dominant clonotypes were again the most abundant among CD3+CD56-NKG2C+ cells in a few donors, at roughly 28.3-60.1%. Whether the expanded NKG2C-expressing T cell clones were specific for HCMV antigens remained unclear. For several donors, the dominant CD3+CD56+NKG2C+ clonotypes were among the top 10 CD8+ clonotypes and accounted for about 1.0-7.5% of CD8+ T cells.

Comment on this clonotype: The target of this receptor is not known.

Sequencing was done on a sample of blood T cells: a sorted CD56 or NKG2C T cell subset, CD4+ or CD8+ T cells, or bulk PBMC T cells (not recorded which). The sequence was collected from a woman between 50 and 59 years old in good health. Donor details come from another sample of the same person, matched by shared clones.

The CDR3 has the sequence CATSDFRGREQFF. This sequence uses TRBV24-1 and TRBJ2-1; the TRBD1 assignment by TCRdb is unverifiable without DNA. The CDR3 runs 13 amino acids, cysteine and phenylalanine included. The nucleotide record is missing. CDR1 and CDR2 (KGHDR, SFDVKD) derive from the germline V gene.